This record concerns one T cell receptor beta chain sequence. The CDR3 runs to 18 residues. Germline lookup yields CDR1 SGHRS and CDR2 YFSETQ. V lost 5 bases to trimming and J lost 4 bases; unmatched junction nucleotides: 12. Profiled with immunoSEQ multiplex PCR; TCRdb holds only in-frame clones, not every one. Among tens of thousands of clones, more than 75% were seen once, and the ten largest hold 1.2%. The entry originates in a study of blood T cell repertoires in COVID-19. V is TRBV5-1 and J is TRBJ2-7; 16 bases align to TRBD2. Specimen: peripheral blood. The clonotype originates from a woman of 80 years or more with acute or convalescent COVID-19. DNA for the CDR3: TGCGCCAGCAGTTCGGGACTAGCGGGGGGGCAGAGTAGTTACGAGCAGTACTTC. Protein: CASSSGLAGGQSSYEQYF.